This entry concerns a single T cell receptor (beta chain). From germline, CDR1 is MRHNA and CDR2 SNTAGT. This CDR3 comprises 20 residues. Trimming took off 5 bases at V and 0 bases at J, with 26 bases between the two ends. Measured with immunoSEQ multiplex PCR; TCRdb has only the in-frame clones, and not every one. The data hold some 270,000 clones, with over 80% observed a single time. The sample comes from a study of blood T cell repertoires in COVID-19. In terms of age and location, participants ranged from roughly 18 to 89 years and lived in 24 US areas. This chain connects TRBV6-4 to TRBJ1-5; D is uncertain. The source is a woman between 25 and 40 years old with acute COVID-19. The sequenced sample was PBMCs or T cells enriched from blood (not recorded which). CDR3 protein: CASSYPWRDYLAYSNQPQHF. The DNA of the CDR3 is TGTGCCAGCAGTTATCCCTGGAGGGATTATTTGGCTTATAGCAATCAGCCCCAGCATTTT.